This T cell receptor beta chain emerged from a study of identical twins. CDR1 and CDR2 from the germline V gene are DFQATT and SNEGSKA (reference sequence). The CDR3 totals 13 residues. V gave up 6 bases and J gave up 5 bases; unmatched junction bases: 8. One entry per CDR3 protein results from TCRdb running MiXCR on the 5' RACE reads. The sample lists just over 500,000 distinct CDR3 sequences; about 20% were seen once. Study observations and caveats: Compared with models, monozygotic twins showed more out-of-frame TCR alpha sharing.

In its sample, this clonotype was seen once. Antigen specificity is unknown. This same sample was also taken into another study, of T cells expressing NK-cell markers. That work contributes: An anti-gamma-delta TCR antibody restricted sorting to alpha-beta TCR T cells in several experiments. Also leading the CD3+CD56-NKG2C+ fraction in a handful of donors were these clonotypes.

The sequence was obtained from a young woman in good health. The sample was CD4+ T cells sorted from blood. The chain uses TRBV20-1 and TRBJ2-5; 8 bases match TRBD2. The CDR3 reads CSASGLGGETQYF. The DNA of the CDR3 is TGCAGTGCATCGGGACTAGGAGGGGAGACCCAGTACTTC.